This T cell receptor (beta chain) appears in the sequencing data of a study of cytomegalovirus exposure and HLA in healthy donors (dated by TCRdb to about 2017). Context from the whole study: An earlier analysis of some 600 of the donors reported 276 Gb of sequence data and 90 million to 120 million unique TCR beta sequences obtained from 150 million to 200 million T cells. To predict cytomegalovirus infection status, the study combined high-throughput TCR immunosequencing, statistical association of individual TCRs with disease status, and machine learning. Alongside the repertoire data, information on donor age, sex, ethnicity and CMV serostatus was compiled. The study profiled the T cell repertoires of around 700 subjects by immunosequencing and related them to cytomegalovirus serostatus. The study was designed to test whether signatures of past pathogen exposure could be identified by cataloging public T cell receptors. In a later analysis, previously published TCR beta repertoires from about 670 donors were re-analyzed and high-resolution HLA genotyping was added so that TCR occurrence patterns could be studied. Rather than using new phenotypic data, the later analysis identified candidate immune exposures from TCR beta sequences and from how often those sequences occurred across donors. The genetic ancestry cluster associated with self-reported Caucasian donors included approximately 85% of the roughly 390 genotyped donors. Four or five DR-DQ haplotypes were treated as single units for association and clustering because of strong linkage in the cohort. Along with the approximately 600-subject first cohort, a separate validation cohort of more than 90 different subjects was used. Among some 410 genotyped donors of the cohort, an average of approximately 240,000 unique TCR beta nucleotide sequences were sequenced per donor, about a sixth of them non-productive. All discovery cohort repertoires had been generated on a single sequencing platform. In a later genetic analysis, genome-wide SNP genotypes for about 65% of the roughly 700 donors were used, and that subset was treated as a discovery cohort. The number of donors typed differed by locus, with roughly 629-640 for A, B, C, DRB1 and DQB1, more than 500 for DQA1, 600 to 610 for DPA1, and about 450 for DPB1. In an earlier analysis of 587 of the donors, high-throughput TCR beta sequencing was used to judge whether each TCR beta V gene segment behaved as functional or pseudogenic. HLA typing included class I and class II loci at four-digit resolution. An early release that covered approximately 600 HLA-typed donors contained around 300 gigabases of sequencing data and tens of millions of unique TCR sequences.

The protocol used for the library was the immunoSEQ multiplex PCR assay. For the multiplex PCR, a mixture combining 60 forward primers for TCR Vbeta segments and 13 reverse primers for TCR Jbeta segments was used. The CDR3 region of rearranged TCR beta genes was amplified from genomic DNA with a multiplex PCR assay. Amplified TCR beta libraries were sequenced as 87-base-pair reads on the Illumina HiSeq System. The authors' analysis ran thus. A later analysis counted tens of millions of unique TCR beta chains across the 670 or so repertoires, and around 9.9 million of these chains were shared by at least two donors. A nearest-neighbor algorithm error-corrected the raw reads and collapsed the reads into unique sequences, merging closely related sequences to remove PCR and sequencing errors. V, D and J gene segments were assigned by aligning CDR3 sequences to IMGT reference sequences. For a sequence to be retained, at least a six-nucleotide match to both a V gene segment and a J gene segment was required. Rearrangements were called productive when the CDR3 lacked stop codons and stayed in frame with V and J; all others were non-productive. Following IMGT convention, CDR3 was defined as the stretch from the second conserved V-encoded cysteine to the conserved J-encoded phenylalanine. In an earlier analysis of some 550 of the donors, sequences lacking an unambiguous match to a single V gene segment were excluded. An earlier analysis of fewer than 750 of the donors called V segments functional above 56.7% productive rearrangements and segregating when the between-donor standard deviation exceeded 5%. A statistical classification framework was built to diagnose cytomegalovirus status from the catalog of TCR beta chain sequences. In a later analysis, TCR nucleotide sequences were compared against IMGT/GENE-DB human TR gene sequences so that V and J genes could be assigned. A later analysis assigned CDR3 sequences and most-parsimonious VDJ recombination scenarios with the TCRdist pipeline. In a later analysis, each TCR beta chain was defined by its CDR3 amino acid sequence together with its V-gene family, and reads without a unique V-gene family were excluded. To address suspected cross-contamination and a sequencing artifact, a later analysis removed roughly 580 highly shared, low-generation-probability nucleotide sequences. In a later analysis, a clonal expansion index was calculated for each public chain from normalized within-repertoire ranks of inferred template counts. A later analysis computed generation probabilities with a VDJ recombination model fitted to out-of-frame rearrangements, and checked the results against IGoR. In a later analysis, TCR-TCR, TCR-HLA and TCR-CMV co-occurrence was scored with hypergeometric tests, and a repertoire-size bias correction was applied to TCR pairs. False discovery rates were estimated in a later analysis by permuting HLA or CMV assignments 20 times. In a later analysis, co-occurring TCRs were grouped using DBSCAN, with TCRdist sequence similarity added in when clustering inside HLA-allele-positive subsets. Co-occurrence clustering excluded repertoires with fewer than 30,000 or more than 120,000 public chains, plus five with anomalous nucleotide sharing. The table comes from immuneACCESS by way of TCRdb, which keeps in-frame sequences with V and J called. Part of the clones is missing from these tables; in studies checked, under half for an unresolved V gene and the rest for unknown reasons. V, J and clone size were drawn from that table, and D and trimming were deduced from the DNA. The sample table contains 95,000 to 150,000 clones; only one count was recorded for roughly 80% of them. Jointly, the top ten make up more than 2% of the sample.

For this clone: The target of this receptor is not known. Qualities for individual bases were not recorded, and no much larger clone is one base off.

Broader findings and caveats from the paper: In a later analysis, several top co-occurrence clusters were reported to appear linked to parvovirus B19, influenza, CMV and Epstein-Barr virus. The study listed 170 or so TCR beta chains as associated with cytomegalovirus. Some IMGT-functional V segments, including TRBV6-2 and TRBV6-3, could not be told apart with the 87-base-pair reads, so those segments were excluded. In an earlier analysis of approximately 590 of the donors, most TCR beta V segments appeared in productive rearrangements about 87% or about 30% of the time, broadly matching IMGT annotations. At a false discovery rate of 0.05, a later analysis linked under 20,000 TCR beta sequences to specific HLA alleles. The earlier analysis of approximately 560 of the donors excluded approximately 17 rarely observed V segments, including chromosome 9 orphons, because counts were too low. Compared with the roughly 720-donor mean, donors in an Asian-associated ancestry cluster had fewer N-insertions in productive TCRs, according to a later genetic analysis. According to a later analysis, TCR association rates differed among HLA loci, with DRB1 alleles showing the most associated TCRs and HLA-C alleles showing the fewest. According to the authors, the approach could potentially be generalized to other disease states and immunological phenotypes. A later analysis found that HLA-associated TCR beta chains were more clonally expanded and had lower generation probabilities than equally common non-associated chains. While some public TCRs were present in many individuals, most TCR sequences turned up only very rarely across donors. According to a later analysis, most CMV-associated TCR beta chains appeared to be HLA-restricted, and the HLA associations seemed to be driven largely by CMV exposure. For the cohort, immune exposure information was limited to CMV serostatus. A few of the identified cytomegalovirus-associated TCR beta chains were confirmed in vitro to be specific for cytomegalovirus antigens. A later genetic analysis associated a missense DCLRE1C variant with V-gene and J-gene trimming of TCR beta chains, and an independent cohort replicated the association. Linkage disequilibrium might explain the correlated functional status among segregating V segments, but an unknown experimental factor could not be excluded. A cluster of highly shared sequence variants was judged likely to be a technical artifact of the sequencing pipeline. The cohort was sequenced for TCR beta chains only, and without alpha or paired-chain data the features that could be detected were limited. In both the original and validation cohorts, the classifier was reported to diagnose cytomegalovirus status with high specificity and sensitivity. A further reported finding was that TCR beta sequences accurately predicted the HLA-A and HLA-B alleles for most subjects in the first cohort. Roughly uniform sequencing depth across donors was assumed in presence/absence analyses, although this assumption may not hold. Strong co-occurrence of HLA alleles, especially DR and DQ, made assigning TCR associations to individual alleles difficult. Because some donors lacked HLA typing at each locus, the association tests relied only on the typed subset.

Trimming removed 7 bases from V and 7 bases from J; the gene matches leave 11 bases unexplained. Inclusive of the bounding cysteine and phenylalanine, the CDR3 is 14 residues long. The kept DNA is CDR3 alone, 42 bases in frame from the first base. The germline V gene specifies SGHRS as CDR1 and YFSETQ as CDR2. The cohort comprised some 730 healthy bone marrow donors. At the time of sampling, all cohort members were nominally healthy, though unrecorded immune exposures were likely present. The donor tested CMV seronegative and was one of the 352 seronegative cohort members. A peripheral blood sample was collected from each donor, and TCR beta sequencing was performed on peripheral blood mononuclear cells. Genomic DNA extraction from the blood cell samples was performed with the Qiagen DNeasy Blood Extraction Kit.

The material sequenced was PBMCs. The TCR originated in a man aged 25-40 years in good health and CMV-seronegative. The chain uses TRBV5-1 and TRBJ2-1; 7 bases in between match TRBD2. This receptor has the CDR3 CASWALAASNEQFF. The base sequence is TGCGCCAGCTGGGCGCTAGCGGCCTCGAATGAGCAGTTCTTC. Reference TRBV5-1 and TRBJ2-1 genes cover what lies past the CDR3, so the full variable domain is KAGVTQTPRYLIKTRGQQVTLSCSPISGHRSVSWYQQTPGQGLQFLFEYFSETQRNKGNFPGRFSGRQFSNSRSEMNVSTLELGDSALYLCASWALAASNEQFFGPGTRLTVL.